This note documents a single T cell receptor beta chain sequence. These data belong to a study of blood T cell repertoires in COVID-19. As originally analysed: The authors estimated nucleated cell counts from reference gene primer amplification. Profiled with immunoSEQ multiplex PCR; TCRdb holds only in-frame clones, not every one. The V and J calls and clone size are taken from that table; D and trimming were inferred from the DNA. In the table there are roughly 350,000 clones, about 90% of which are singletons. The germline gives CDR1 SSHAT, CDR2 FNYEAQ (reference sequence). The CDR3 totals 15 residues. V was pared by 0 bases and J by 1 base, with 7 bases between.

The source of this sequence is a woman aged 18-30 years who had recovered from COVID-19. The chain has TRBV7-7 and TRBJ2-1, with D uncertain. Material: peripheral blood. CDR3 region: CASSLAPTSYNEQFF. DNA for the CDR3: TGTGCCAGCAGCTTAGCCCCGACTTCCTACAATGAGCAGTTCTTC.